Listed below are T cell receptor beta chains from one sample, sequenced in a study of identical twins. Each CDR3 protein is one row after TCRdb ran MiXCR on the 5' RACE reads. The repertoire holds approximately 220,000 distinct CDR3 sequences, with approximately 6.8% as singletons. These records were also assigned to another study, of yellow fever vaccine responses in identical twins.

Specimen: CD8+ T cells sorted from blood. Every receptor here comes from a woman aged 18-29 years in good health. CDR3s include the opening cysteine and the closing phenylalanine or tryptophan. Each record gives: J gene, clone size, D gene, V gene, CDR3 protein, CDR3 DNA. A D gene is named only where the DNA matches it firmly. Clone size is shown for a subset of rows, as once, few, many or a class of expanded clone.

TRBJ2-1	few	TRBD2	TRBV28	CASSPLGGGQLSEQFF	TGTGCCAGCAGTCCCCTCGGGGGGGGGCAACTCAGTGAGCAGTTCTTC
TRBJ2-1	-	TRBD2	TRBV27	CATIAGGYNEQFF	TGTGCCACCATAGCGGGAGGATACAATGAGCAGTTCTTC
TRBJ2-7	many	TRBD1	TRBV28	CASSFDRGRGEQYF	TGTGCCAGCAGTTTCGACAGGGGGCGCGGCGAGCAGTACTTC
TRBJ2-1	-	-	TRBV20-1	CSAGDTGTFNEQFF	TGCAGTGCTGGAGACACCGGGACGTTCAATGAGCAGTTCTTC
TRBJ1-2	few	-	TRBV28	CASRWVNRVGHYGYTF	TGTGCCAGCAGATGGGTTAACAGGGTTGGTCACTATGGCTACACCTTC
TRBJ2-5	-	-	TRBV12-3/TRBV12-4	CASSFDRYQETQYF	TGTGCCAGCAGTTTTGACAGGTACCAAGAGACCCAGTACTTC
TRBJ1-1	many	-	TRBV12-3/TRBV12-4	CASSSRFGAFF	TGTGCCAGCAGTTCTCGATTTGGAGCTTTCTTT
TRBJ1-4	few	-	TRBV9	CASSVAGTPNEKLFF	TGTGCCAGCAGCGTAGCGGGGACACCGAATGAAAAACTGTTTTTT
TRBJ2-3	many	-	TRBV20-1	CSARDTVGGALADTQYF	TGCAGTGCTAGAGATACGGTTGGGGGGGCCCTCGCAGATACGCAGTATTTT
TRBJ2-3	many	TRBD2	TRBV27	CASSLLAGRTDTQYF	TGTGCCAGCAGTTTACTAGCGGGACGCACAGATACGCAGTATTTT
TRBJ2-6	-	-	TRBV3-1	CASSHRGAATALSGANVLTF	TGTGCCAGCAGCCATAGAGGGGCGGCAACGGCACTCTCTGGGGCCAACGTCCTGACTTTC
TRBJ2-7	-	TRBD1	TRBV28	CASTGTGIPYEQYF	TGTGCCAGCACCGGGACAGGTATACCCTACGAGCAGTACTTC
TRBJ2-2	many	-	TRBV4-1	CASSQDGANTGELFF	TGCGCCAGCAGCCAGGACGGGGCAAACACCGGGGAGCTGTTTTTT
TRBJ2-1	few	-	TRBV4-1	CASSPLGTSYNNEQFF	TGCGCCAGCAGCCCGCTCGGGACATCGTATAACAATGAGCAGTTCTTC